This record concerns one T cell receptor (beta chain) sequence. The antigen is not known. The sample is drawn from a study of blood T cells in healthy people across ages. General study points: Roughly linear declines in TCR beta diversity per million T cells occurred with age. A strong correlation was found between TCR beta diversity and the percentage of naive T cells.

This CDR3 contains 14 residues. V was shortened by 8 bases and J by 1 base, with 15 bases between the two germline ends. Primed by a sample-barcoded 5' primer and a J-beta primer mix, a second PCR proceeded for roughly 6 to 12 cycles. TCRdb itself ran the 5' RACE reads through MiXCR, one entry per CDR3 protein. This sample has 1.5 million to 2 million distinct CDR3 sequences, with about 39% found just once. J is TRBJ2-7 and V is TRBV12-3 or TRBV12-4; tentative D call: TRBD2 (6 bases). The TCR sequence derives from a human donor in good health. The sample was blood. CDR3: CASLAAGGSYEQYF. Written as DNA, the CDR3 is TGTGCCAGCCTGGCAGCCGGGGGTTCCTACGAGCAGTACTTC.